Presented here are 9 T cell receptor beta chains from one specimen sequenced in a study of OX40 agonist ivuxolimab in advanced cancers. Library preparation used the immunoSEQ multiplex PCR assay. Held by TCRdb, this immuneACCESS table contains in-frame sequences only and omits some clones. Under half of the omission traces to an unresolved V gene where checked; the cause of the rest is unknown. The sample records 35,000 to 45,000 clones, about 90% of which are singletons. Clones ranked in the top ten supply roughly 15% of the sample. Sample: CD4+ or CD8+ T cells sorted from blood, taken in a trial of the OX40 agonist ivuxolimab. The receptors here all came from an adult with an advanced solid tumor such as melanoma, head and neck, liver or kidney cancer.

The gene calls are TRBV28 and TRBJ2-7, with 9 bases aligning to TRBD1. CDR3 size: 14 residues. Germline CDR1 and CDR2: MDHEN and SYDVKM. J lost 0 bases, V lost 6 bases, and 3 bases had no gene match. The CDR3: CASSETGGSYEQYF. CDR3 in DNA: TGTGCCAGCAGCGAGACAGGGGGCTCCTACGAGCAGTACTTC. Looking up the rest from reference TRBV28 and TRBJ2-7 gives the full variable domain: DVKVTQSSRYLVKRTGEKVFLECVQDMDHENMFWYRQDPGLGLRLIYFSYDVKMKEKGDIPEGYSVSREKKERFSLILESASTNQTSMYLCASSETGGSYEQYFGPGTRLTVT.

V and J are TRBV9 and TRBJ2-1, with 11 bases aligning to TRBD1. The CDR3 has 15 amino acids. Germline values: CDR1 SGDLS, CDR2 YYNGEE. With 3 bases clipped from V and 6 bases from J, the junction kept 5 bases outside the gene matches. As DNA, the CDR3 is TGTGCCAGCAGCGAGGGGACAGGGGGAGTCAATGAGCAGTTCTTC. Its protein is CASSEGTGGVNEQFF.

The chain recombines TRBV10-2 with TRBJ2-7, with TRBD2 as a possible D gene (6 bases). Trimming shortened V by 6 bases and J by 1 base, and 7 bases separated the two germline ends. Germline-derived CDR1 and CDR2 are WSHSY and SAAADI. CDR3 length: 12 amino acids. The CDR3 DNA sequence: TGCGCCAGCAGGGAGGGGTCCTACGAGCAGTACTTC. Protein sequence: CASREGSYEQYF.

J is TRBJ1-5 and V is TRBV2; D unclear. Germline CDR1 reads SNHLY; CDR2 reads FYNNEI. This CDR3 is 13 amino acids long. The V end lost 7 bases, the J end lost 1 base, and 8 bases lay between the germline ends. CDR3 amino acids: CASKGTSNQPQHF. CDR3 nucleotides: TGTGCCAGCAAAGGCACGAGCAATCAGCCCCAGCATTTT.

The chain combines TRBV27 with TRBJ2-1; D is uncertain. The CDR3 is 13 residues long. The ends were cut back, 5 bases at V and 0 bases at J, with 5 bases in the middle. Per the germline V gene, CDR1 is MNHEY and CDR2 is SMNVEV (reference sequence). The chain's CDR3 is CASSPPSYNEQFF. Here the CDR3 DNA reads TGTGCCAGCAGTCCCCCCTCCTACAATGAGCAGTTCTTC.

This clone was found once. This rearrangement joins TRBV7-2 to TRBJ2-5, with D perhaps matching TRBD1 (5 bases). Matching the DNA end better, TRBJ2-7 makes the J call doubtful. The length of the CDR3 is 15 residues. CDR1 SGHTA and CDR2 FQGNSA come from the germline V gene. The CDR3: CASSPEAGNVYEQYF. As DNA, the CDR3 is TGTGCCAGCAGCCCTGAGGCAGGGAATGTTTACGAGCAGTACTTC.

The chain has TRBV11-3 and TRBJ2-5; 7 bases line up with TRBD1. The CDR3 is 13 amino acids. V shed 5 bases, J shed 4 bases, and the junction held 4 bases outside the gene matches. In germline, CDR1 is SGHNT, CDR2 YENEEA. The CDR3: CASSLRQGETQYF. In nucleotides, the CDR3 is TGTGCCAGCAGCCTGAGACAGGGAGAGACCCAGTACTTC.

J is TRBJ2-7 and V is TRBV4-1, with TRBD2 identical over 7 bases. The CDR3 spans 16 residues. CDR1 is MGHRA, CDR2 YSYEKL, per germline. The ends lost 1 base at V and 2 bases at J; junction bases unmatched: 8. CDR3 amino acids: CASSQGSLAQTYEQYF. In nucleotides, the CDR3 is TGCGCCAGCAGCCAAGGTTCACTAGCGCAGACCTACGAGCAGTACTTC.

The genes are TRBV11-2 and TRBJ1-6; 7 bases align to TRBD1. The CDR3 runs to 18 residues. V gave up 5 bases and J gave up 5 bases; unmatched junction bases: 15. Germline CDR1 SGHAT, CDR2 FQNNGV. CDR3 sequence (DNA): TGTGCCAGCAGCCCAGACAGGGCAGGGAGCCGAGATAATTCACCCCTCCACTTT. Amino acids: CASSPDRAGSRDNSPLHF. Supplemented by reference TRBV11-2 and TRBJ1-6, the full variable domain reads EAGVAQSPRYKIIEKRQSVAFWCNPISGHATLYWYQQILGQGPKLLIQFQNNGVVDDSQLPKDRFSAERLKGVDSTLKIQPAKLEDSAVYLCASSPDRAGSRDNSPLHFGNGTRLTVT.